This T cell receptor (beta chain) originates from a study of blood T cell repertoires in COVID-19 (TCRdb year 2020). With respect to the entire study: Samples covering the acute and convalescent phases of COVID-19 were provided by collaborators in the United States, Italy and Spain. The material from the prospective study consisted of cDNA or gDNA derived from T cells, B-cell-depleted T cells, or PBMCs. Nearly every sample came with metadata listing a de-identified subject ID, COVID-19 status, age in years and sex. Deeply sampled blood TCRbeta repertoires from subjects exposed to, actively infected with, or recovered from COVID-19 were included in the dataset. The samples were drawn from two sources: the first 160 participants of the ongoing ImmuneRACE study, and 950 to 1,500 subjects contributed by 6 global collaborators. The repertoires were released in a freely available public database meant as a resource for research on the immune response to SARS-CoV-2. Where HLA class I and class II types were available, the types were taken from metadata supplied by the sample provider, not from assay-based typing.

A word on this clone: The specificity of this receptor is unknown. The sample holds no much larger clone one base away, and base qualities are not on file.

Overall study outcomes, separate from this receptor: How much clinical and demographic metadata was included differed by source and by participant, and the metadata was provided uncurated.

TCRbeta CDR3 regions were amplified from genomic DNA by means of the immunoSEQ Assay, a bias-controlled multiplex PCR. In the authors' own workflow: The number of nucleated cells in each sample was estimated by amplification of reference gene primers within the assay. Sequence reads were collapsed and filtered to measure the absolute abundance of every unique TCRbeta CDR3 rearrangement. For each sample, productive Simpson clonality was calculated by taking the square root of Simpson's diversity index across productive rearrangements. The source is immuneACCESS, and TCRdb retained only in-frame sequences with V and J called. Part of the clones is not carried over; for the studies checked, unresolved V genes explain less than half of this, and the remainder is unexplained. V, J and clone size reflect that table, while D and trimming were determined from the DNA. Across this sample there are about 110,000 clones, with approximately 69% seen only once. The top ten constitute approximately 6.2% of the sample.

The CDR3 runs 16 amino acids, cysteine and phenylalanine included. Only the CDR3 region is kept as DNA, spanning 48 bases read in frame from base 1. Unmatched junction bases come to 10, with V trimmed by 0 bases and J by 5 bases. The germline V gene gives CDR1 as SQVTM and CDR2 as ANQGSEA. Whole blood was collected in K2EDTA tubes by collaborating institutions according to the institutions' own protocols. For TCRbeta analysis, collaborator samples were shipped as frozen whole blood, as isolated PBMCs, or as DNA extracted from either sample type. Sequenced input: peripheral blood. The sequence links TRBV29-1 to TRBJ1-1; TRBD1 lines up with 9 middle nucleotides. The receptor's source is a man of 80 years or more with acute or convalescent COVID-19. The encoded CDR3 is CSVEEWDRASATEAFF. The sequence in DNA is TGCAGCGTTGAAGAGTGGGACAGGGCCTCCGCGACTGAAGCTTTCTTT. Where the CDR3 stops, the reference TRBV29-1 and TRBJ1-1 genes take over; the full variable domain is SAVISQKPSRDICQRGTSLTIQCQVDSQVTMMFWYRQQPGQSLTLIATANQGSEATYESGFVIDKFPISRPNLTFSTLTVSNMSPEDSSIYLCSVEEWDRASATEAFFGQGTRLTVV.